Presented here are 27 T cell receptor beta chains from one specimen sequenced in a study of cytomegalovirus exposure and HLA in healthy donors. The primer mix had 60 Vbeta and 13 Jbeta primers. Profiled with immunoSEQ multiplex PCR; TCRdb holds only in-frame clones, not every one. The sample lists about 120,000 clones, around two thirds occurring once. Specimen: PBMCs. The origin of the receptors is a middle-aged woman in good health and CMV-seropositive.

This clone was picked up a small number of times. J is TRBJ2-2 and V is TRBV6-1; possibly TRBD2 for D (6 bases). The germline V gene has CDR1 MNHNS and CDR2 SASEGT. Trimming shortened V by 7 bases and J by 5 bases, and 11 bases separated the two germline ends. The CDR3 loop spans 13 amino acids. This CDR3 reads CASTNAGTGELFF. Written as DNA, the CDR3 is TGTGCCAGCACGAACGCGGGAACCGGGGAGCTGTTTTTT.

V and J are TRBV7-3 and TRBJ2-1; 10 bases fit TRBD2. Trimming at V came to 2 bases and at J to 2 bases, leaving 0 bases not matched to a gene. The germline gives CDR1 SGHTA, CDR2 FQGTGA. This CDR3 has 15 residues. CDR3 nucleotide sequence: TGTGCCAGCAGCTTAGGACTAGCGGCCTACAATGAGCAGTTCTTC. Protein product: CASSLGLAAYNEQFF.

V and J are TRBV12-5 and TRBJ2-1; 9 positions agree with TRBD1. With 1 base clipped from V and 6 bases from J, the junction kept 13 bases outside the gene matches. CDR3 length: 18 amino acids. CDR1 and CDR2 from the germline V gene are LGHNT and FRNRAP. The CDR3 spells CASGLGSLGTGLFNEQFF. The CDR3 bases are TGTGCTAGTGGTTTGGGAAGCCTCGGGACAGGGTTGTTCAATGAGCAGTTCTTC.

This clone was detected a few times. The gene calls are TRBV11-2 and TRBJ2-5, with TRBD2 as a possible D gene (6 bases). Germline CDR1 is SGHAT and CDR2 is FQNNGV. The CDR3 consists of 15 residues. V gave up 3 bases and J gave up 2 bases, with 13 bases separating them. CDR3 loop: CASSFGGGAQETQYF. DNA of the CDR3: TGTGCCAGCAGCTTTGGGGGAGGTGCTCAAGAGACCCAGTACTTC.

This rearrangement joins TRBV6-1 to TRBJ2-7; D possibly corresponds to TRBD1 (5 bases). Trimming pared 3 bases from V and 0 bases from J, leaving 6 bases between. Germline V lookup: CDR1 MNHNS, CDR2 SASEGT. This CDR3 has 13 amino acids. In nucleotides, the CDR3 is TGTGCCAGCAGTGACAGGGACTCCTACGAGCAGTACTTC. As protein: CASSDRDSYEQYF.

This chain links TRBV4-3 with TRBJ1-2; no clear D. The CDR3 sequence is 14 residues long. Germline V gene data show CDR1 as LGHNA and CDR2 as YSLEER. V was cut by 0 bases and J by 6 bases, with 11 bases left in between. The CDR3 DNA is TGCGCCAGCAGCCAAGATTGGTCAGACAATGGCTACACCTTC. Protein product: CASSQDWSDNGYTF.

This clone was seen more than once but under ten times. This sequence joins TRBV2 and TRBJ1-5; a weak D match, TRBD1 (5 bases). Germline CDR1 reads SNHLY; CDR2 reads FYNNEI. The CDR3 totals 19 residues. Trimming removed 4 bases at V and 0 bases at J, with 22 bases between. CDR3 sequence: CASSARTFTGRSSNQPQHF. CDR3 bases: TGTGCCAGCAGTGCACGAACATTCACAGGTCGAAGTAGCAATCAGCCCCAGCATTTT.

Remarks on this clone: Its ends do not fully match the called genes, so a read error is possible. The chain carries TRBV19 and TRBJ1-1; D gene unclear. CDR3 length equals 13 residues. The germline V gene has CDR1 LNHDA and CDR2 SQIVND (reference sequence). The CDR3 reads CASSIGENSEAFF. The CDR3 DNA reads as TGTGCCAGTAGTATAGGGGAGAACTCTGAAGCTTTCTTT. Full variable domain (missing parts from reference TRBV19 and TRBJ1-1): DGGITQSPKYLFRKEGQNVTLSCEQNLNHDAMYWYRQDPGQGLRLIYYSQIVNDFQKGDIAEGYSVSREKKESFPLTVTSAQKNPTAFYLCASSIGENSEAFFGQGTRLTVV.

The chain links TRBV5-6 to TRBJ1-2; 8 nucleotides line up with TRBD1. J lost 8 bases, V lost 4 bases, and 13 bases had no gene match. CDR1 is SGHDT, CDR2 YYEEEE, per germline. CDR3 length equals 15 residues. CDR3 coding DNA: TGTGCCAGCAGCGAGGATGTACAGGGGGTTTTGGGCTACACCTTC. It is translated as CASSEDVQGVLGYTF. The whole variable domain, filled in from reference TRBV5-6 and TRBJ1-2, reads DAGVTQSPTHLIKTRGQQVTLRCSPKSGHDTVSWYQQALGQGPQFIFQYYEEEERQRGNFPDRFSGHQFPNYSSELNVNALLLGDSALYLCASSEDVQGVLGYTFGSGTRLTVV.

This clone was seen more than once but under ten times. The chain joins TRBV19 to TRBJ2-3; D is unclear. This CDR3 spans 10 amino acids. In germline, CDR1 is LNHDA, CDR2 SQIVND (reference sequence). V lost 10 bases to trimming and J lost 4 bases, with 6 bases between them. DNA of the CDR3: TGTGCCACCATAGCAGATACGCAGTATTTT. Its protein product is CATIADTQYF.

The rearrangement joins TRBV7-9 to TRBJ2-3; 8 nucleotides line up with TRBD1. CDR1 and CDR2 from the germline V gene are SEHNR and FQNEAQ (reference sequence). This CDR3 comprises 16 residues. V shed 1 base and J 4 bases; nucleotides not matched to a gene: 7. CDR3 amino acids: CASSLVQGVLPDTQYF. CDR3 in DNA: TGTGCCAGCAGCTTAGTACAGGGGGTCCTGCCAGATACGCAGTATTTT.

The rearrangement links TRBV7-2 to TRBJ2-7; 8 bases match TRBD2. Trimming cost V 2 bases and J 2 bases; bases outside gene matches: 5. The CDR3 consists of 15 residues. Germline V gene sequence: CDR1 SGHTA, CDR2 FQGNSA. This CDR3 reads CASSLRLAGPYEQYF. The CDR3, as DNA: TGTGCCAGCAGCTTAAGGCTAGCGGGCCCCTACGAGCAGTACTTC.

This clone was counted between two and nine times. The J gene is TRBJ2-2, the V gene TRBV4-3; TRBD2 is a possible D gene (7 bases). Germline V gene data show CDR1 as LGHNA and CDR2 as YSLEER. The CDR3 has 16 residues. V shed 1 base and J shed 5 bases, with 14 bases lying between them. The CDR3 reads CASSQGVGGGTGELFF. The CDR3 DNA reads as TGCGCCAGCAGCCAAGGCGTGGGAGGGGGGACCGGGGAGCTGTTTTTT.

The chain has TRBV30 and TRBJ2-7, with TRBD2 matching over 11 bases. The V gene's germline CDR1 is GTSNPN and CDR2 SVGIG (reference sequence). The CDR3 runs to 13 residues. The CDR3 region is CATGLADTYEQYF. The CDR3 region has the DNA TGTGCTACGGGACTAGCGGATACCTACGAGCAGTACTTC.

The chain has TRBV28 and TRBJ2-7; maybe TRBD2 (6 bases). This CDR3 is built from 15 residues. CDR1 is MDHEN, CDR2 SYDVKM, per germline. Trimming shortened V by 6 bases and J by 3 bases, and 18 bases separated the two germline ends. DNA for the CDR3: TGTGCCAGCAGGTTTCGGGAGTCCCCTCTCTACGAGCAGTACTTC. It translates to CASRFRESPLYEQYF.

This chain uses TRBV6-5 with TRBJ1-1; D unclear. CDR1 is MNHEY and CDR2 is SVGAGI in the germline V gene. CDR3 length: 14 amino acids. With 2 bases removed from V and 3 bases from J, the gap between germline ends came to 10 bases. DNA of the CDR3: TGTGCCAGCAGTTACACGAGGGTTTACACTGAAGCTTTCTTT. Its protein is CASSYTRVYTEAFF.

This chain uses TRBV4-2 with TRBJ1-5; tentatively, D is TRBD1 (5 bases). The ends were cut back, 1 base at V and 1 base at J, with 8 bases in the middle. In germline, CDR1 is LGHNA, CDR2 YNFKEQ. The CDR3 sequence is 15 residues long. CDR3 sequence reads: CASSQVTESNQPQHF. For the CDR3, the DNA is TGTGCCAGCAGCCAAGTGACAGAAAGCAATCAGCCCCAGCATTTT.

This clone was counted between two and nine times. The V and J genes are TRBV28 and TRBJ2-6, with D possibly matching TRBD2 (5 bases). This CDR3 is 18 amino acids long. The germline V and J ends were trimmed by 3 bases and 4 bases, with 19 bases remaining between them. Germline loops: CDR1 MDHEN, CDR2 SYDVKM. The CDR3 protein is CASSFQHATSGGANVLTF. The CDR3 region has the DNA TGTGCCAGCAGTTTCCAGCACGCAACCTCGGGAGGGGCCAACGTCCTGACTTTC. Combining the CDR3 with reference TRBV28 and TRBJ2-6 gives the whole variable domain DVKVTQSSRYLVKRTGEKVFLECVQDMDHENMFWYRQDPGLGLRLIYFSYDVKMKEKGDIPEGYSVSREKKERFSLILESASTNQTSMYLCASSFQHATSGGANVLTFGAGSRLTVL.

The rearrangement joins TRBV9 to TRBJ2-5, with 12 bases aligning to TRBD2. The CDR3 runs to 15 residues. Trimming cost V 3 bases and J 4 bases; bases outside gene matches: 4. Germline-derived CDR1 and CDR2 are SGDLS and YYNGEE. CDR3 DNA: TGTGCCAGCAGCGCCGGACTAGCGGGATTAGAGACCCAGTACTTC. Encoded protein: CASSAGLAGLETQYF.

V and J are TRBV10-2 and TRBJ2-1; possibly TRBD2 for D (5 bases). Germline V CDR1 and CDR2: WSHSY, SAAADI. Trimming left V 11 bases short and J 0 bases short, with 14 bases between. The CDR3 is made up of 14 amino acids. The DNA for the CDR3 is TGCGCCGCAGCGGAGTCGAGCTCCTACAATGAGCAGTTCTTC. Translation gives CAAAESSSYNEQFF.

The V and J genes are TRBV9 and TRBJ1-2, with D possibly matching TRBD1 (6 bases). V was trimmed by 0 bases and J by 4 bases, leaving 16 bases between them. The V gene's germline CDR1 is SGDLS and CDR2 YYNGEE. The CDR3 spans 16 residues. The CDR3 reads CASSVGGTIRGYGYTF. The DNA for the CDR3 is TGTGCCAGCAGCGTAGGGGGGACGATCAGGGGCTATGGCTACACCTTC.

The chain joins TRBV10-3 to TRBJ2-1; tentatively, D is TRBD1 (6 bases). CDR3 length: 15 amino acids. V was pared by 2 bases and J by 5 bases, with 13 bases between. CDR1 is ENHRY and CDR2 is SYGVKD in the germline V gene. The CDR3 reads CAISEPTGWDNEQFF. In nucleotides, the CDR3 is TGTGCCATCAGTGAGCCTACAGGGTGGGACAATGAGCAGTTCTTC.

Here the CDR3 reads CATTLRTSGSFHEQFF. The CDR3, as DNA: TGTGCCACTACCCTCCGTACTAGCGGGAGTTTCCACGAGCAGTTCTTC. The chain recombines TRBV5-6 with TRBJ2-1; 11 bases agree with TRBD2. The V segment lost 9 bases and the J segment 10 bases; nucleotides outside the gene matches: 18. Germline V gene data show CDR1 as SGHDT and CDR2 as YYEEEE. The CDR3 loop spans 16 amino acids.

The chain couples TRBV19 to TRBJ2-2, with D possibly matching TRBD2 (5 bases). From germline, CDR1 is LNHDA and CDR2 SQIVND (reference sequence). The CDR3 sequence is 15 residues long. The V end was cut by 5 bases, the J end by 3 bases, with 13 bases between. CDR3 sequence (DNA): TGTGCCAGTAGTCCGAGCCGGGGTCACACCGGGGAGCTGTTTTTT. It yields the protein CASSPSRGHTGELFF.

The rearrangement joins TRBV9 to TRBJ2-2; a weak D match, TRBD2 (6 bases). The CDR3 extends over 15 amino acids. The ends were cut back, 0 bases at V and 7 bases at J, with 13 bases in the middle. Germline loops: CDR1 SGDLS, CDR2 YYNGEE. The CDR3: CASSVGLELIGELFF. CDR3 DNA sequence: TGTGCCAGCAGCGTAGGACTAGAACTTATCGGGGAGCTGTTTTTT.

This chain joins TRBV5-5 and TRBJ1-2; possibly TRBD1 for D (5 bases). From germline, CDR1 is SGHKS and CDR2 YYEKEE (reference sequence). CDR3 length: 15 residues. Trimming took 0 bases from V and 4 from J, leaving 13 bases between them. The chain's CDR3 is CASSLGRQWGYGYTF. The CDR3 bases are TGTGCCAGCAGCTTGGGCAGACAGTGGGGCTATGGCTACACCTTC.

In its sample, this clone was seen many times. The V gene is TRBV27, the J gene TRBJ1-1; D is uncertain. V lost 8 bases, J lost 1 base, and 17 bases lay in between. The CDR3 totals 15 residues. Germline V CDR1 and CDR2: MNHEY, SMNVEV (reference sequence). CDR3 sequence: CASSQPSGENTEAFF. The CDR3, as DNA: TGTGCCAGCTCCCAACCCTCGGGAGAGAACACTGAAGCTTTCTTT.